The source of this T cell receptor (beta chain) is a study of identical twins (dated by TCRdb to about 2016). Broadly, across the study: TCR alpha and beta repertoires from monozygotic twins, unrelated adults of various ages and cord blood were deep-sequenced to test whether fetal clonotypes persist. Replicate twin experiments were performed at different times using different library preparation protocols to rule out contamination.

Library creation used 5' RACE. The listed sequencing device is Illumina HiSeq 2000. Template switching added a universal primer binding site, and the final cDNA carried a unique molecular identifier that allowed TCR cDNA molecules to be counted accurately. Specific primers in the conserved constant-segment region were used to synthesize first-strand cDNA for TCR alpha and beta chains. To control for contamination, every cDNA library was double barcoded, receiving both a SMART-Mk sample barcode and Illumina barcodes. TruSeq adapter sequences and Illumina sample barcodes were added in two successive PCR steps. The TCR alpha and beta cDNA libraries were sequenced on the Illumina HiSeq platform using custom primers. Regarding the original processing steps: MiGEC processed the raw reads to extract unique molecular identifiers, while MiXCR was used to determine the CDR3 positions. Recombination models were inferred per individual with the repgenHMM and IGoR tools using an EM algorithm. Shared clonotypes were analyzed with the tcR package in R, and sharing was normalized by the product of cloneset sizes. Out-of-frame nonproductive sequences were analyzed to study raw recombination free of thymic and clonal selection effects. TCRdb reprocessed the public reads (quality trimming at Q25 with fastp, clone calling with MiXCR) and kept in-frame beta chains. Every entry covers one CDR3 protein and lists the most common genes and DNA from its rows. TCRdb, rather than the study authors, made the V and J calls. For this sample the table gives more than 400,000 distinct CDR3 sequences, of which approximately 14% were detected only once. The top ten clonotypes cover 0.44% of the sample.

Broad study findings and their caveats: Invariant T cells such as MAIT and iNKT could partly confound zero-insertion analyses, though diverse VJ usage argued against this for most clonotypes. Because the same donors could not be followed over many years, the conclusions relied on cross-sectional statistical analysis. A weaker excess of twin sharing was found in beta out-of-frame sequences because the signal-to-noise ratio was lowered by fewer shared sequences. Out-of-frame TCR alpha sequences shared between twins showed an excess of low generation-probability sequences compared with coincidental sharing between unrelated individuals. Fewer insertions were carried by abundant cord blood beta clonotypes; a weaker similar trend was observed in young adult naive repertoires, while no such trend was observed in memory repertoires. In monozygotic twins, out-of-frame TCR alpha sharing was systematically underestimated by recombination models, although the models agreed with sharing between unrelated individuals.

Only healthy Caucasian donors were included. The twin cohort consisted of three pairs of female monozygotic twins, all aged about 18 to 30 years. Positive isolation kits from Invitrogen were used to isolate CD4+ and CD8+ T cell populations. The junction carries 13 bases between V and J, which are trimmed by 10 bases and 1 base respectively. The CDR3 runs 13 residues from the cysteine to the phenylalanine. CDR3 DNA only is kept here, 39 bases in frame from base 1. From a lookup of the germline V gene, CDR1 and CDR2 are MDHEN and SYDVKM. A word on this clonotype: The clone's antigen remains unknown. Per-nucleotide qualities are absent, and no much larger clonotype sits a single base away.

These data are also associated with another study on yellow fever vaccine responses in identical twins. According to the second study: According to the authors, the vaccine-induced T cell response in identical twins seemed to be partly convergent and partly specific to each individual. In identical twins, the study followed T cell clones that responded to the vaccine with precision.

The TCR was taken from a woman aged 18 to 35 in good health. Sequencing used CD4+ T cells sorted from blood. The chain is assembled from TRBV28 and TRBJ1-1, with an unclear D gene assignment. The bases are TGTGCCACCAGGTGGGCAACGAACACTGAAGCTTTCTTT. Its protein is CATRWATNTEAFF.